The T cell receptor beta chain described here comes from a study of persistence of HIV-infected CD4 T cells. Turning to the study itself: A median of 8 years of suppressive ART preceded sampling. Study results and limitations: TCRbeta richness was lower in CMV- and Gag-responding cells than in anti-CD3/anti-CD28-responding cells. Degenerate expanded CDR3beta sequences were enriched among CMV- and Gag-responding cells.

The libraries were made with immunoSEQ version 4 in survey mode. Clones were sequenced by immunoSEQ multiplex PCR, and TCRdb holds only the in-frame ones, with some missing. The sample has some 13,000 clones; about 69% are singletons. Cells were stimulated with overlapping HIV-1 Gag 15-mer peptides. Sorting selected CD4+ T cells upregulating both CD40 ligand and CD69. Anti-CD28/CD49d costimulation, CD40-blocking antibody and enfuvirtide were given to CD8-depleted PBMCs for roughly 19 hours. This clone was picked up one time. Its antigen is as yet unknown. J gave up 4 bases and V 3 bases, and 3 bases lay outside the gene matches. The CDR3 totals 15 residues. Germline values: CDR1 MNHEY, CDR2 SMNVEV (reference sequence).

This chain links TRBV27 with TRBJ1-3; 10 bases match TRBD1. The sample here was CD4+ T cells sorted from PBMCs after roughly 18-hour stimulation, taken from a patient who received antiretroviral therapy. The receptor was isolated from an adult man with HIV who was CMV-seropositive. CDR3 region: CASSFDRGPGNTIYF. Written as DNA, the CDR3 is TGTGCCAGCAGTTTCGACAGGGGGCCCGGAAACACCATATATTTT.